This TCR beta chain was documented in a study of blood T cell repertoires in COVID-19. Some clones are missing from TCRdb's copy, which holds only in-frame ones; the method was immunoSEQ multiplex PCR. The data contain 150,000 to 200,000 clones, approximately 89% of them singletons. Germline loops: CDR1 SGHVS, CDR2 FNYEAQ. This CDR3 is 16 amino acids long. With 0 bases removed from V and 1 base from J, the gap between germline ends came to 13 bases. This clonotype originated in a young woman who had recovered from COVID-19. The V call is TRBV7-6, the J call TRBJ2-7, with D possibly being TRBD1 (5 bases). Input material: PBMCs or T cells enriched from blood (not recorded which). CDR3 in DNA: TGTGCCAGCAGCTTAGCGCCCAGTAGGACATCCTACGAGCAGTACTTC. Translation: CASSLAPSRTSYEQYF.